The sequence of this T cell receptor beta chain was determined in a study of CD4 T cells in relation to SARS-CoV-2 and coronaviruses. Unexposed donor CD4+ T cells date from about 2011-2018, before the COVID-19 pandemic. Naive and memory CD4+ T cells were separated from cryopreserved PBMCs. Assay: immunoSEQ multiplex PCR; the TCRdb copy retains only in-frame clones and omits some. The table has about 70,000 clones, 87% seen once; the top ten hold 1.6%. Comments on this clone: The antigen is unknown.

Study-level results: Each donor contributed either pre-pandemic or post-infection samples, not both.

Sequenced material: memory CD4+ T cells from PBMCs. This receptor was identified in a human donor in good health.

The DNA of the CDR3 is TGTGCCAGTAGTTCGGGGCAGACTGTCTATGGCTACACCTTC. It is translated as CASSSGQTVYGYTF. The genes are TRBV19 and TRBJ1-2; D perhaps matches TRBD1 (5 bases). This CDR3 region has 14 residues. The germline V gene encodes CDR1 LNHDA and CDR2 SQIVND (reference sequence). V was pared by 5 bases and J by 4 bases, with 14 bases between.